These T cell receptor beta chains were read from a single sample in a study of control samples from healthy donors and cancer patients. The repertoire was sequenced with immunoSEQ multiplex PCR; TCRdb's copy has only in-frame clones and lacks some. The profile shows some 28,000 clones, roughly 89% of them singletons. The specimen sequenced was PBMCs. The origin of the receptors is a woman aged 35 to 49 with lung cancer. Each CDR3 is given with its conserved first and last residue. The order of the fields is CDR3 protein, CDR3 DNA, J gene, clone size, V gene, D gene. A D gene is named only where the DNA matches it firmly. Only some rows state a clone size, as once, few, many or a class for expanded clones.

CDR3: CFVEGGYTEAFF; DNA: TGTTTCGTCGAGGGGGGGTACACTGAAGCTTTCTTT; J: TRBJ1-1; size: NA; V: TRBV6-5; D: NA
CDR3: CASSGGLAGKTDTQYF; DNA: TGTGCCAGCAGCGGCGGACTAGCGGGGAAGACAGATACGCAGTATTTT; J: TRBJ2-3; size: NA; V: TRBV9; D: TRBD2
CDR3: CASSGAGGPDTQYF; DNA: TGTGCCAGCAGTGGAGCGGGGGGGCCCGATACGCAGTATTTT; J: TRBJ2-3; size: NA; V: TRBV6-4; D: TRBD2
CDR3: CASSRDRYTDTQYF; DNA: TGTGCCAGCAGCCGGGACAGATACACAGATACGCAGTATTTT; J: TRBJ2-3; size: NA; V: TRBV11-3; D: TRBD1
CDR3: CASSGGDRSNGGYTF; DNA: TGCGCCAGCAGCGGAGGGGACAGATCTAACGGAGGCTACACCTTC; J: TRBJ1-2; size: NA; V: TRBV5-1; D: TRBD1
CDR3: CASSKYWTERQRTKNIQYF; DNA: TGTGCCAGCAGCAAATATTGGACAGAACGACAAAGAACCAAAAACATTCAGTACTTC; J: TRBJ2-4; size: once; V: TRBV21-1; D: NA
CDR3: CASSLAGYQETQYF; DNA: TGTGCCAGCAGCTTAGCAGGGTACCAAGAGACCCAGTACTTC; J: TRBJ2-5; size: NA; V: TRBV7-7; D: NA
CDR3: CASSRLAGGVLYYNEQFF; DNA: TGTGCCAGCAGCAGACTAGCGGGGGGGGTTTTGTACTACAATGAGCAGTTCTTC; J: TRBJ2-1; size: NA; V: TRBV7-8; D: TRBD2
CDR3: CASSEGGDRVGYTF; DNA: TGTGCCAGCAGTGAGGGGGGGGACAGGGTCGGCTACACCTTC; J: TRBJ1-2; size: once; V: TRBV6-1; D: TRBD1
CDR3: CASSSQGIQETQYF; DNA: TGTGCCAGCAGCTCACAGGGGATCCAAGAGACCCAGTACTTC; J: TRBJ2-5; size: NA; V: TRBV11-2; D: TRBD1
CDR3: CASSLNPQGNYGYTF; DNA: TGTGCCAGCAGTTTGAATCCACAGGGGAACTATGGCTACACCTTC; J: TRBJ1-2; size: NA; V: TRBV6-2/TRBV6-3; D: TRBD1
CDR3: CASRPIQGNTEAFF; DNA: TGTGCCAGCAGACCAATACAGGGGAACACTGAAGCTTTCTTT; J: TRBJ1-1; size: NA; V: TRBV28; D: NA
CDR3: CASSDRVGGAGSYNEQFF; DNA: TGTGCCAGCAGCGACCGTGTCGGGGGGGCTGGGTCCTACAATGAGCAGTTCTTC; J: TRBJ2-1; size: few; V: TRBV9; D: TRBD2
CDR3: CASSLDHVGVNEQFF; DNA: TGCGCCAGCAGCTTGGATCATGTCGGGGTTAATGAGCAGTTCTTC; J: TRBJ2-1; size: NA; V: TRBV5-1; D: NA
CDR3: CASSLRRGGRETQYF; DNA: TGTGCCAGCAGTTTAAGGCGGGGGGGCAGGGAGACCCAGTACTTC; J: TRBJ2-5; size: NA; V: TRBV27; D: TRBD2
CDR3: CASSATTANTEAFF; DNA: TGTGCCAGCAGTGCGACGACAGCGAACACTGAAGCTTTCTTT; J: TRBJ1-1; size: NA; V: TRBV2; D: NA
CDR3: CASSLAKTGGWGYTF; DNA: TGTGCCAGCAGCTTGGCCAAGACAGGGGGCTGGGGCTACACCTTC; J: TRBJ1-2; size: NA; V: TRBV5-4; D: TRBD1
CDR3: CASSTEQGLAGELFF; DNA: TGCGCCAGCAGCACGGAACAGGGACTTGCCGGGGAGCTGTTTTTT; J: TRBJ2-2; size: NA; V: TRBV5-1; D: NA
CDR3: CASSYGGQSYEQYF; DNA: TGTGCCAGCAGTTACGGGGGGCAAAGCTACGAGCAGTACTTC; J: TRBJ2-7; size: few; V: TRBV6-2/TRBV6-3; D: NA
CDR3: CASSLSWASEAFF; DNA: TGTGCCAGCAGTTTATCTTGGGCGTCCGAAGCTTTCTTT; J: TRBJ1-1; size: NA; V: TRBV28; D: NA
CDR3: CATSREVPSSYNEQFF; DNA: TGTGCCACCAGCAGAGAGGTACCGAGCTCCTACAATGAGCAGTTCTTC; J: TRBJ2-1; size: NA; V: TRBV15; D: NA
CDR3: CASSPTADRAVGTDTQYF; DNA: TGTGCCAGCAGCCCCACGGCGGATCGGGCCGTGGGCACAGATACGCAGTATTTT; J: TRBJ2-3; size: NA; V: TRBV21-1; D: NA
CDR3: CASSSAGMYKETQYF; DNA: TGTGCCAGCAGCTCAGCGGGGATGTATAAAGAGACCCAGTACTTC; J: TRBJ2-5; size: NA; V: TRBV11-2; D: TRBD2
CDR3: CASSWDSRGYTF; DNA: TGTGCCAGCAGTTGGGACTCGAGAGGCTACACCTTC; J: TRBJ1-2; size: NA; V: TRBV2; D: NA
CDR3: CASSQSGTGGTDTQYF; DNA: TGTGCCAGCAGTCAATCCGGGACAGGGGGCACAGATACGCAGTATTTT; J: TRBJ2-3; size: once; V: TRBV27; D: TRBD1
CDR3: CASSLLGAEQYF; DNA: TGCGCCAGCAGCTTGTTAGGGGCCGAGCAGTACTTC; J: TRBJ2-7; size: NA; V: TRBV5-1; D: NA
CDR3: CASSQEIGLTEAFF; DNA: TGCGCCAGCAGCCAAGAGATCGGGTTAACTGAAGCTTTCTTT; J: TRBJ1-1; size: NA; V: TRBV4-3; D: NA
CDR3: CASSSPYHYSTDTQYF; DNA: TGTGCCAGCAGCTCCCCCTATCACTATAGCACAGATACGCAGTATTTT; J: TRBJ2-3; size: NA; V: TRBV7-8; D: NA
CDR3: CASSLAREGAAFF; DNA: TGTGCCAGCAGCTTGGCCCGGGAAGGGGCTGCTTTCTTT; J: TRBJ1-1; size: NA; V: TRBV5-8; D: NA
CDR3: CSVAQGANQPQHF; DNA: TGCAGCGTTGCACAAGGGGCCAATCAGCCCCAGCATTTT; J: TRBJ1-5; size: NA; V: TRBV29-1; D: NA
CDR3: CASSKGAGGGQPQHF; DNA: TGTGCCAGTAGTAAGGGGGCCGGGGGGGGGCAGCCCCAGCATTTT; J: TRBJ1-5; size: NA; V: TRBV19; D: TRBD1
CDR3: CASSPHGGATDTQYF; DNA: TGTGCCAGCAGTCCCCATGGCGGGGCGACAGATACGCAGTATTTT; J: TRBJ2-3; size: once; V: TRBV6-4; D: NA
CDR3: CASSDKDSNQPQHF; DNA: TGTGCCAGCAGCGACAAGGACAGCAATCAGCCCCAGCATTTT; J: TRBJ1-5; size: NA; V: TRBV13; D: NA
CDR3: CASSELGQYSNQPQHF; DNA: TGTGCCAGCAGTGAATTAGGACAGTATAGCAATCAGCCCCAGCATTTT; J: TRBJ1-5; size: NA; V: TRBV6-1; D: NA
CDR3: CASSFRGGTDTQYF; DNA: TGTGCCAGCAGCTTCCGGGGGGGCACAGATACGCAGTATTTT; J: TRBJ2-3; size: once; V: TRBV5-4; D: TRBD2
CDR3: CASSAQTARSGNTIYF; DNA: TGCGCCAGCAGCGCCCAGACAGCTCGCTCTGGAAACACCATATATTTT; J: TRBJ1-3; size: NA; V: TRBV5-1; D: NA
CDR3: CASSKTGKDTQYF; DNA: TGTGCCAGTAGTAAAACAGGGAAAGATACGCAGTATTTT; J: TRBJ2-3; size: NA; V: TRBV19; D: NA
CDR3: CASAIQGLENEKLFF; DNA: TGTGCCAGTGCGATCCAAGGGCTTGAGAATGAAAAACTGTTTTTT; J: TRBJ1-4; size: NA; V: TRBV19; D: NA
CDR3: CASSIRGQGRGEQFF; DNA: TGTGCCAGTAGTATAAGGGGGCAGGGGCGCGGCGAGCAGTTCTTC; J: TRBJ2-1; size: NA; V: TRBV19; D: TRBD1
CDR3: CASRGGADNEQFF; DNA: TGTGCCAGCAGGGGGGGAGCAGACAATGAGCAGTTCTTC; J: TRBJ2-1; size: NA; V: TRBV9; D: NA
CDR3: CASSLDTGAYEQYF; DNA: TGCGCCAGCAGCTTGGATACGGGTGCCTACGAGCAGTACTTC; J: TRBJ2-7; size: few; V: TRBV5-1; D: NA
CDR3: CASSYSRSPLNEQFF; DNA: TGTGCCAGCAGTTACTCCCGGTCCCCCCTCAATGAGCAGTTCTTC; J: TRBJ2-1; size: once; V: TRBV6-5; D: NA
CDR3: CASGIGELTDTQYF; DNA: TGTGCCAGCGGGATCGGGGAGCTCACAGATACGCAGTATTTT; J: TRBJ2-3; size: few; V: TRBV7-9; D: NA
CDR3: CASRWDSSYEQYF; DNA: TGTGCCAGCAGGTGGGACAGCTCCTACGAGCAGTACTTC; J: TRBJ2-7; size: NA; V: TRBV7-2; D: TRBD1
CDR3: CASSLDGIPNTGELFF; DNA: TGTGCCAGCAGCTTAGATGGCATTCCGAACACCGGGGAGCTGTTTTTT; J: TRBJ2-2; size: NA; V: TRBV7-2; D: NA
CDR3: CVRSLRGWPMNTEAFF; DNA: TGTGTCAGAAGCTTACGGGGGTGGCCCATGAACACTGAAGCTTTCTTT; J: TRBJ1-1; size: NA; V: TRBV7-5; D: NA
CDR3: CASSDRGGRQGPYEQYF; DNA: TGTGCCAGCAGCGACCGAGGGGGGCGACAGGGGCCCTACGAGCAGTACTTC; J: TRBJ2-7; size: once; V: TRBV7-8; D: TRBD1
CDR3: CASSLVAGRGDTQYF; DNA: TGTGCCAGCAGCTTGGTAGCGGGGCGGGGAGATACGCAGTATTTT; J: TRBJ2-3; size: NA; V: TRBV5-4; D: TRBD2
CDR3: CASRKQGEETQYF; DNA: TGTGCCAGCCGAAAACAGGGGGAGGAGACCCAGTACTTC; J: TRBJ2-5; size: NA; V: TRBV11-3; D: TRBD1
CDR3: CASRRGGLAGLGFYNEQFF; DNA: TGTGCCAGCCGACGAGGGGGACTAGCGGGGTTAGGCTTCTACAATGAGCAGTTCTTC; J: TRBJ2-1; size: NA; V: TRBV7-9; D: TRBD2
CDR3: CASSLALYSRGATNEKLFF; DNA: TGTGCCAGCAGCTTAGCGCTATACAGTCGGGGTGCAACTAATGAAAAACTGTTTTTT; J: TRBJ1-4; size: NA; V: TRBV7-2; D: NA